What follows are 17 T cell receptor beta chains derived from one specimen sequenced in a study of T cells after yellow fever vaccination. TCRdb independently ran MiXCR on the 5' RACE reads; one entry per CDR3 protein. The sample consists of 500,000 to 650,000 distinct CDR3 sequences, about 13% of them appearing once. Source: PBMCs, taken on the day of the yellow fever booster vaccination. Source of these receptors: a man aged 25-45 years who received the YFV17D yellow fever vaccine.

The rearrangement links TRBV7-2 to TRBJ1-6; D call uncertain. CDR3 size: 13 residues. In germline, CDR1 is SGHTA, CDR2 FQGNSA. The V end was cut by 4 bases, the J end by 8 bases, with 9 bases between. The chain's CDR3 is CASSSFRDSPLHF. For the CDR3, the DNA is TGTGCCAGCAGCTCCTTTAGGGATTCACCCCTCCACTTT.

The chain carries TRBV24-1 and TRBJ2-2, with D possibly matching TRBD2 (5 bases). Germline CDR1 is KGHDR and CDR2 is SFDVKD. Trimming shortened V by 7 bases and J by 0 bases, and 8 bases separated the two germline ends. The length of the CDR3 is 14 residues. This CDR3 is CATSPRANTGELFF. The CDR3 DNA reads as TGTGCCACCAGCCCGCGGGCGAACACCGGGGAGCTGTTTTTT.

The sample holds a few counts of this clonotype. The V and J genes are TRBV6-2 or TRBV6-3 and TRBJ2-3; D gene uncertain. The V gene lost 1 base and the J gene lost 3 bases, with 2 bases spanning the gap. Per germline, CDR1 MNHEY and CDR2 SVGEGT. The CDR3 runs to 12 residues. The chain's CDR3 is CASSYFTDTQYF. In DNA, the CDR3 is TGTGCCAGCAGTTACTTTACAGATACGCAGTATTTT.

The chain couples TRBV11-2 to TRBJ2-5; TRBD2 matches 13 bases. CDR1 is SGHAT, CDR2 FQNNGV, per germline. CDR3 length: 16 amino acids. V was pared by 3 bases and J by 4 bases, with 5 bases of the junction left unmatched. CDR3 loop: CASSFVRLAGGETQYF. The CDR3 coding sequence is TGTGCCAGCAGCTTCGTCCGACTAGCGGGAGGAGAGACCCAGTACTTC.

The gene calls are TRBV11-2 and TRBJ2-7; no reliable D call. Trimming took off 5 bases at V and 3 bases at J, with 26 bases between the two ends. Germline V gene data show CDR1 as SGHAT and CDR2 as FQNNGV. The CDR3 has 18 residues. The CDR3 loop reads CASSPRAIPGPYGYEQYF. In nucleotides, the CDR3 is TGTGCCAGCAGCCCTAGGGCCATCCCTGGGCCCTACGGCTACGAGCAGTACTTC.

The chain joins TRBV12-3 or TRBV12-4 to TRBJ2-5; D may be TRBD1 (7 bases). The length of the CDR3 is 14 residues. Trimming took 3 bases from V and 5 from J, leaving 13 bases between them. The CDR3 loop is CASSLAGGMETQYF. The CDR3 nucleotides read TGTGCCAGCAGTTTGGCAGGGGGGATGGAGACCCAGTACTTC.

This clonotype occurred a few times. V gene TRBV7-2 combines with J gene TRBJ1-6; a weak D match, TRBD1 (5 bases). The CDR3 length is 13 residues. Germline CDR1 SGHTA, CDR2 FQGNSA. The CDR3 coding sequence is TGTGCTACGCAGGGCTCCTATAATTCACCCCTCCACTTT. Amino acid sequence: CATQGSYNSPLHF.

This chain links TRBV6-1 with TRBJ1-1; perhaps TRBD1 as D (6 bases). With 3 bases removed from V and 6 bases from J, the gap between germline ends came to 14 bases. CDR1 MNHNS and CDR2 SASEGT come from the germline V gene. The CDR3 is 14 residues long. The CDR3, as DNA: TGTGCCAGCAGTGACCCAGGGGAGTGGGCTGAAGCTTTCTTT. It yields the protein CASSDPGEWAEAFF.

The V and J genes are TRBV23-1 and TRBJ2-2; D unclear. TRBV23-1 is sorted into the ORF group, with uncertain function. The CDR3 totals 16 residues. With 5 bases removed from V and 4 bases from J, the gap between germline ends came to 17 bases. The CDR3 DNA follows: TGCGCCAGCAGTAGGGTCTATCGGCTCCTCACCGGGGAGCTGTTTTTT. Protein sequence: CASSRVYRLLTGELFF.

There are a few counts of this clonotype. The chain couples TRBV5-1 to TRBJ2-7, with 9 positions matching TRBD1. J lost 3 bases, V lost 0 bases, and 4 bases had no gene match. Germline-derived CDR1 and CDR2 are SGHRS and YFSETQ. CDR3 length: 15 residues. CDR3 residues: CASSLEDRGYYEQYF. The CDR3 bases are TGCGCCAGCAGCTTGGAGGACAGGGGATACTACGAGCAGTACTTC. The entire variable domain, with the rest obtained from reference TRBV5-1 and TRBJ2-7, is as follows: KAGVTQTPRYLIKTRGQQVTLSCSPISGHRSVSWYQQTPGQGLQFLFEYFSETQRNKGNFPGRFSGRQFSNSRSEMNVSTLELGDSALYLCASSLEDRGYYEQYFGPGTRLTVT.

The chain is built from TRBV9 and TRBJ2-3; tentative D call: TRBD2 (6 bases). The CDR3 spans 17 residues. Trimming left V 4 bases short and J 2 bases short, with 20 bases between. Germline lookup yields CDR1 SGDLS and CDR2 YYNGEE. The CDR3 loop is CASSPSPKSGHTDTQYF. The CDR3 DNA reads as TGTGCCAGCAGCCCCTCCCCTAAGAGCGGGCACACAGATACGCAGTATTTT.

This rearrangement joins TRBV5-1 to TRBJ2-5; D is uncertain. The germline gives CDR1 SGHRS, CDR2 YFSETQ. The CDR3 contains 14 residues. V lost 3 bases, J lost 2 bases, and 11 bases lay in between. CDR3 in amino acids: CASSSGSLQETQYF. CDR3 coding DNA: TGCGCCAGCAGCTCCGGCAGTCTGCAAGAGACCCAGTACTTC.

There are a few counts of this clonotype. The chain links TRBV30 to TRBJ2-6; 7 bases are shared with TRBD2. The CDR3 length is 14 residues. J gave up 2 bases and V 4 bases, and 2 bases lay outside the gene matches. CDR1 and CDR2 from the germline V gene are GTSNPN and SVGIG (reference sequence). CDR3 in amino acids: CAWNGGAGANVLTF. CDR3 in DNA: TGTGCCTGGAATGGGGGGGCTGGGGCCAACGTCCTGACTTTC.

This clonotype appeared a few times. This chain connects TRBV6-4 to TRBJ2-1; 9 bases match TRBD2. The CDR3 is 14 amino acids. V trimming: 10 bases; J trimming: 0 bases; junction bases outside the gene matches: 4. The V gene's germline CDR1 is MRHNA and CDR2 SNTAGT. CDR3: CATRSGSSYNEQFF. The DNA for the CDR3 is TGTGCCACCCGTAGCGGGAGCTCCTACAATGAGCAGTTCTTC.

This clonotype has a handful of counts. The chain uses TRBV6-5 and TRBJ2-2; 7 bases match TRBD2. Germline V CDR1 and CDR2: MNHEY, SVGAGI. The junction had 7 bases not matched to a gene; V was cut back by 4 bases and J by 5 bases. The CDR3 runs 15 residues. CDR3 nucleotide sequence: TGTGCCAGCAGTTCTCGACTAGCCTCTACCGGGGAGCTGTTTTTT. It is translated as CASSSRLASTGELFF.

V is TRBV20-1 and J is TRBJ2-5; D call uncertain. V gave up 0 bases and J gave up 5 bases, with 19 bases separating them. This CDR3 spans 16 amino acids. Germline CDR1 reads DFQATT; CDR2 reads SNEGSKA (reference sequence). Here the CDR3 reads CSARDPSTSLSETQYF. The CDR3 DNA reads as TGCAGTGCTAGAGACCCTTCGACCAGCTTAAGTGAGACCCAGTACTTC.

This clonotype was observed many times. The V gene is TRBV20-1, the J gene TRBJ2-1; 9 bases are a match to TRBD1. Unmatched junction bases numbered 7, after V lost 6 bases and J lost 4 bases. CDR3 length equals 14 residues. Germline-derived CDR1 and CDR2 are DFQATT and SNEGSKA (reference sequence). The chain's CDR3 is CSAGTGQGYNEQFF. Here the CDR3 DNA reads TGCAGTGCCGGAACGGGACAGGGATACAATGAGCAGTTCTTC.